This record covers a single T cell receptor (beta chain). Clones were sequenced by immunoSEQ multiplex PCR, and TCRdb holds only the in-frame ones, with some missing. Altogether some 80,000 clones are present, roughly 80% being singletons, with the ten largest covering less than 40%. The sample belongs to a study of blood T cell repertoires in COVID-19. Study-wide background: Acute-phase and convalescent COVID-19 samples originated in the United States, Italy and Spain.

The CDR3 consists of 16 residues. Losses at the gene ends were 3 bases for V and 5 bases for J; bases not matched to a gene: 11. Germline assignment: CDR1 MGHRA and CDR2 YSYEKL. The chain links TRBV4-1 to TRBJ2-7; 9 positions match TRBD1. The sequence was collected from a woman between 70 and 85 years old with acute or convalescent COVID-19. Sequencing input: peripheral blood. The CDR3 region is CASSHPGQGRMHEQYF. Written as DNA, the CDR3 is TGCGCCAGCAGCCATCCCGGACAGGGGAGGATGCACGAGCAGTACTTC.